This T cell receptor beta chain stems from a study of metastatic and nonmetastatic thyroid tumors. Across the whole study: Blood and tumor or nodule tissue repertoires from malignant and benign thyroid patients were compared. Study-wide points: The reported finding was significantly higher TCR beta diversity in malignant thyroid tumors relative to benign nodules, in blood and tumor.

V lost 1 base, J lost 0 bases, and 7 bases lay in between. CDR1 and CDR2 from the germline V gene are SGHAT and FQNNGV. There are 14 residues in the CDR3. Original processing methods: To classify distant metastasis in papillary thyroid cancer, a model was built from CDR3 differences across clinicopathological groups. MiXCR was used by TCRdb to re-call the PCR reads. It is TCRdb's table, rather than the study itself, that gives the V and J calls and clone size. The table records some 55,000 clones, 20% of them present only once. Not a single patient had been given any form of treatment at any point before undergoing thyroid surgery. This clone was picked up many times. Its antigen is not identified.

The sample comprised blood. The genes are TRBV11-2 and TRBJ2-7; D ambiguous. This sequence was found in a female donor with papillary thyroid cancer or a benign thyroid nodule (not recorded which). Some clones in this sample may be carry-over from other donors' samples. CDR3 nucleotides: TGTGCCAGCAGCTTAGTAAGTGACTCCTACGAGCAGTACTTC. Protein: CASSLVSDSYEQYF.